A single sample gave rise to the 22 T cell receptor beta chains below, sequenced in a study of T cells in localized non-small cell lung cancer. Here immunoSEQ multiplex PCR was the method, and the copy in TCRdb shows in-frame clones only, minus some. Seen here are roughly 20,000 clones, about 91% observed once, and the top ten hold over 7.5%. Source: peripheral blood, taken before any cancer treatment. The receptor set was obtained from a man between 40 and 70 years old with stage I lung adenocarcinoma.

This clone was recorded once. The gene calls are TRBV6-6 and TRBJ1-5, with D uncertain. Germline V gene data show CDR1 as MNHNY and CDR2 as SVGAGI (reference sequence). Trimming took off 7 bases at V and 1 base at J, with 11 bases between the two ends. The length of the CDR3 is 14 residues. In nucleotides, the CDR3 is TGTGCCAGCACCTGGAGATCGAGCAATCAGCCCCAGCATTTT. Its translation is CASTWRSSNQPQHF.

The V and J genes are TRBV7-6 and TRBJ1-4; 7 bases are shared with TRBD1. J gave up 7 bases and V 6 bases, and 11 bases lay outside the gene matches. The CDR3 is 15 residues long. Germline-derived CDR1 and CDR2 are SGHVS and FNYEAQ. In nucleotides, the CDR3 is TGTGCCAGCAGTAGCTCACGACAGGGTGGTGAAAAACTGTTTTTT. This codes for CASSSSRQGGEKLFF.

For the CDR3, the DNA is TGTGCCAGCAGTTGGGGAGATGAGCAGTTCTTC. Residues: CASSWGDEQFF. The rearrangement joins TRBV6-6 to TRBJ2-1; D perhaps matches TRBD2 (5 bases). V shed 4 bases and J shed 8 bases, with 6 bases lying between them. The CDR3 extends over 11 amino acids. Germline assignment: CDR1 MNHNY and CDR2 SVGAGI (reference sequence).

This clone was counted a few times. The V and J genes are TRBV23-1 and TRBJ2-7; possible D gene TRBD2, 6 bases. Being an ORF, TRBV23-1 has a function that is uncertain. The CDR3 runs 13 residues. Trimming left V 8 bases short and J 2 bases short, with 13 bases between. The CDR3: CASPPLATYEQYF. The CDR3 DNA is TGCGCCAGCCCCCCCCTAGCGACCTACGAGCAGTACTTC.

The rearrangement joins TRBV5-4 to TRBJ2-7; 10 nucleotides align to TRBD2. The germline V gene has CDR1 SGHNT and CDR2 YYREEE (reference sequence). This CDR3 has 16 amino acids. After removal of 3 bases from V and 0 bases from J, the junction contained 6 bases not matched to a gene. The DNA of the CDR3 is TGTGCCAGCAGCTGGCCGGGACTAGCGAGCTCCTACGAGCAGTACTTC. Protein sequence: CASSWPGLASSYEQYF.

J is TRBJ1-1 and V is TRBV27; D possibly corresponds to TRBD1 (6 bases). This CDR3 spans 14 amino acids. Between the trimmed V and J ends, which lost 7 bases and 1 base, there was a span of 13 bases. Germline CDR1 is MNHEY and CDR2 is SMNVEV (reference sequence). The CDR3 DNA is TGTGCCAGCAAGAGGACAGATTCGAACACTGAAGCTTTCTTT. Translated, it gives CASKRTDSNTEAFF.

This clone was recorded only once. The J gene is TRBJ2-1, the V gene TRBV13; TRBD2 aligns across 11 bases. The CDR3 consists of 15 residues. Germline CDR1 and CDR2: PRHDT and FYEKMQ (reference sequence). V lost 3 bases, J lost 9 bases, and 7 bases stayed unmatched. The CDR3 DNA is TGTGCCAGCAGCTTCACTAGCGGGAGAAGGGGTGAGCAGTTCTTC. Its protein product is CASSFTSGRRGEQFF.

The CDR3, as DNA: TGTGCCAGCAGCTTAGCCGGGAGCCCCTACAATGAGCAGTTCTTC. It codes for CASSLAGSPYNEQFF. The chain carries TRBV7-9 and TRBJ2-1; D possibly corresponds to TRBD2 (6 bases). The CDR3 length is 15 residues. Germline CDR1 SEHNR, CDR2 FQNEAQ (reference sequence). V was cut by 0 bases and J by 2 bases, with 8 bases left in between.

This clone showed up just once. The rearrangement links TRBV10-3 to TRBJ2-5; 8 bases align to TRBD2. The length of the CDR3 is 13 residues. Germline CDR1 reads ENHRY; CDR2 reads SYGVKD. With V trimmed by 5 bases and J by 2 bases, 1 base remained unmatched. In DNA form, the CDR3 reads TGTGCCATCAGTAGCGGGAGTCAAGAGACCCAGTACTTC. It codes for CAISSGSQETQYF.

V usage is TRBV6-5 and J usage is TRBJ2-1, with 9 bases fitting TRBD2. With V trimmed by 2 bases and J by 3 bases, 2 bases remained unmatched. The length of the CDR3 is 15 residues. The germline V gene encodes CDR1 MNHEY and CDR2 SVGAGI. CDR3 nucleotides: TGTGCCAGCAGTTACGAACTAGCGGGCTACAATGAGCAGTTCTTC. This sequence encodes CASSYELAGYNEQFF.

The rearrangement links TRBV11-2 to TRBJ1-1; D is unresolved. Germline V gives CDR1 SGHAT, CDR2 FQNNGV. The ends were cut back, 4 bases at V and 3 bases at J, with 15 bases in the middle. The CDR3 loop spans 15 amino acids. Here the CDR3 DNA reads TGTGCCAGCAGCTCGGGGTATCTGAGGGACACTGAAGCTTTCTTT. It codes for CASSSGYLRDTEAFF. The full variable domain, rest sourced from reference TRBV11-2 and TRBJ1-1, is EAGVAQSPRYKIIEKRQSVAFWCNPISGHATLYWYQQILGQGPKLLIQFQNNGVVDDSQLPKDRFSAERLKGVDSTLKIQPAKLEDSAVYLCASSSGYLRDTEAFFGQGTRLTVV.

This chain links TRBV5-1 with TRBJ2-7, with D maybe TRBD2 (6 bases). Germline V gene lookup returns CDR1 SGHRS and CDR2 YFSETQ. The V gene lost 0 bases and the J gene lost 10 bases, with 11 bases spanning the gap. CDR3 size: 12 residues. CDR3 in amino acids: CASSLESGPQYF. The CDR3 DNA sequence: TGCGCCAGCAGCTTGGAGAGCGGGCCTCAGTACTTC.

J is TRBJ1-2 and V is TRBV6-5, with 7 bases identical to TRBD1. Germline V gene lookup returns CDR1 MNHEY and CDR2 SVGAGI. The CDR3 consists of 13 residues. The junction had 5 bases not matched to a gene; V was cut back by 6 bases and J by 4 bases. The CDR3 sequence: CASRRDRLYGYTF. CDR3 in DNA: TGTGCCAGCAGGAGGGACAGACTCTATGGCTACACCTTC.

V is TRBV7-9 and J is TRBJ2-3; D may be TRBD2 (5 bases). Germline V gene sequence: CDR1 SEHNR, CDR2 FQNEAQ (reference sequence). Trimming stripped 5 bases from V and 3 bases from J, with 12 bases between. The CDR3 totals 14 residues. The CDR3 here is CASSGFWRTDTQYF. CDR3 nucleotides: TGTGCCAGCAGCGGGTTCTGGAGGACAGATACGCAGTATTTT.

The sample holds one count of this clone. The V gene is TRBV6-1, the J gene TRBJ1-1, with a tentative D call TRBD1 (6 bases). This CDR3 comprises 14 residues. Germline V gene sequence: CDR1 MNHNS, CDR2 SASEGT. Trimming removed 7 bases from V and 7 bases from J, with 19 bases in between. This CDR3 reads CASIPWDTWYEAFF. In DNA, the CDR3 is TGTGCCAGCATCCCCTGGGACACGTGGTATGAAGCTTTCTTT.

Only a few counts were recorded for this clone. The chain has TRBV28 and TRBJ1-1; the D gene is possibly TRBD1 (6 bases). CDR3 length equals 15 residues. V was clipped by 2 bases and J by 3 bases, with 13 bases between them. In germline, CDR1 is MDHEN, CDR2 SYDVKM. This chain's CDR3 is CASSLPQGWDTEAFF. DNA for the CDR3: TGTGCCAGCAGTTTACCCCAGGGGTGGGACACTGAAGCTTTCTTT.

J is TRBJ1-4 and V is TRBV19, with unresolved D. The CDR3 runs 14 residues. Trimming took 3 bases from V and 4 from J, leaving 9 bases between them. CDR1 and CDR2 (germline): LNHDA, SQIVND (reference sequence). DNA of the CDR3: TGTGCCAGTAGTATGTATGGCCTTAATGAAAAACTGTTTTTT. Amino acid sequence: CASSMYGLNEKLFF. Complete variable domain (other parts from reference TRBV19 and TRBJ1-4): DGGITQSPKYLFRKEGQNVTLSCEQNLNHDAMYWYRQDPGQGLRLIYYSQIVNDFQKGDIAEGYSVSREKKESFPLTVTSAQKNPTAFYLCASSMYGLNEKLFFGSGTQLSVL.

The rearrangement links TRBV10-2 to TRBJ1-6; no clear D. Germline V CDR1 and CDR2: WSHSY, SAAADI. The CDR3 has 14 amino acids. The V end lost 10 bases, the J end lost 5 bases, and 15 bases lay between the germline ends. The CDR3 nucleotides read TGCGCCACCCTAAGGGCGGATCATAATTCACCCCTCCACTTT. Its translation is CATLRADHNSPLHF.

The rearrangement links TRBV5-5 to TRBJ1-3; D is unclear. The CDR3 has 14 amino acids. V was trimmed by 3 bases and J by 0 bases, leaving 7 bases between them. CDR1 is SGHKS, CDR2 YYEKEE, per germline (reference sequence). CDR3: CASSSGNSGNTIYF. DNA of the CDR3: TGTGCCAGCAGCTCGGGAAACTCTGGAAACACCATATATTTT.

The genes are TRBV30 and TRBJ1-1; D ambiguous. The V gene lost 2 bases and the J gene lost 0 bases, with 10 bases spanning the gap. CDR1 is GTSNPN and CDR2 is SVGIG in the germline V gene (reference sequence). The CDR3 totals 14 residues. CDR3 coding DNA: TGTGCCTGGAGTATTGGTGGGGTGAACACTGAAGCTTTCTTT. It encodes CAWSIGGVNTEAFF.

The chain is built from TRBV6-1 and TRBJ1-2; tentative D call: TRBD1 (5 bases). The germline CDR1 and CDR2 sequences are MNHNS and SASEGT. CDR3 length: 13 amino acids. The V gene lost 11 bases and the J gene lost 0 bases, with 13 bases spanning the gap. The CDR3 reads CAAYGGTNYGYTF. The CDR3 region has the DNA TGTGCCGCCTACGGGGGGACTAACTATGGCTACACCTTC.

V and J are TRBV19 and TRBJ1-5; no reliable D call. This CDR3 contains 15 residues. V was trimmed by 0 bases and J by 4 bases, leaving 10 bases between them. The germline CDR1 and CDR2 sequences are LNHDA and SQIVND (reference sequence). The CDR3 loop reads CASSIDREQNQPQHF. CDR3 DNA: TGTGCCAGTAGTATAGATCGAGAACAGAATCAGCCCCAGCATTTT.